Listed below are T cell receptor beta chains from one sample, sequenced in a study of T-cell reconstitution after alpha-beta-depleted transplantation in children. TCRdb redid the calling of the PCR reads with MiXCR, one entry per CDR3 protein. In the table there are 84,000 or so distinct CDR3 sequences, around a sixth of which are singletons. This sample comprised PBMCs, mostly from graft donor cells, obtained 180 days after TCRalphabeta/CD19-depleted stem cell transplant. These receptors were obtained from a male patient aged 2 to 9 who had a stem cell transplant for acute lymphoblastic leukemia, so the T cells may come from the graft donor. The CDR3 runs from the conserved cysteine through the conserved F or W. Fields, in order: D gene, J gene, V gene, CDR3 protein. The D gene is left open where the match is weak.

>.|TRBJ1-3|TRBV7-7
CASSSSPASGNTIYF
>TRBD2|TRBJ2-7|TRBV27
CASSPSRLAGGYEQYF
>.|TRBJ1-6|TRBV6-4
CASSDTSQSENSPLHF
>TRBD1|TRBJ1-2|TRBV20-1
CSARGDRLGYGYTF
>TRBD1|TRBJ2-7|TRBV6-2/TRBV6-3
CASRDRGTYEQYF
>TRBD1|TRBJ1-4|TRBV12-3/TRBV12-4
CASSIGQGLNEKLFF
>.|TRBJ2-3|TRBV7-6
CASSARGITDTQYF
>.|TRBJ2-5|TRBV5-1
CASSFSGVQETQYF
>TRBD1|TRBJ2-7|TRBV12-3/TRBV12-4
CASSLDRGPYEQYF
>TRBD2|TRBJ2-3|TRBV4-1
CASSHLAGGYTDTQYF
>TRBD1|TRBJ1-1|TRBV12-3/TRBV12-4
CASSPDDRGAEAFF
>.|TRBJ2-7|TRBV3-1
CASSHRRGGFHYEQYF
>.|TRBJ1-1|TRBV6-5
CASSFRGSAFF
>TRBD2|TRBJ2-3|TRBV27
CASSFGAGVTTDTQYF
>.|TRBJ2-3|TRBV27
CASSPVTNSATDTQYF
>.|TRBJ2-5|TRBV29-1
CSALDPVETQYF
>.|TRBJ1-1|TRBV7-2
CASRLGQSRTEAFF
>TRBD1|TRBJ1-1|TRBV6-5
CASSYSTGSSTEAFF
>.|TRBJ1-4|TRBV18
CASSPPSETNEKLFF
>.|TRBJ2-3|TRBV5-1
CASSLITERTDTQYF
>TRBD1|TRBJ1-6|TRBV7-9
CASSPTGEGSPLHF
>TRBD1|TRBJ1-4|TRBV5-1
CASSSRDRAEKLFF
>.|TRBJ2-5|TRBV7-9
CASSPDPGETQYF
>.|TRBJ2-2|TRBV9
CASSSPPAGTGELFF
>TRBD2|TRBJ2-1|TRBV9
CASSVVTSGGFYNEQFF
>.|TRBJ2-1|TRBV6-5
CASSSSLALSSYNEQFF
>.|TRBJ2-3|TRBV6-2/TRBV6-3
CASSEDTQYF
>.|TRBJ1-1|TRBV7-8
CASSLGPGGNTEAFF
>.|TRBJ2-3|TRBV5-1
CASSFGTSTDTQYF
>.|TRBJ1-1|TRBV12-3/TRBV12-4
CASSARRDTEAFF
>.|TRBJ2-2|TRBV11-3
CASSLALTGELFF
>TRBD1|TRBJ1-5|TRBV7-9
CASSSHQGAHQPQHF
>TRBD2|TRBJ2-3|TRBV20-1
CSASPTASGGTDTQYF
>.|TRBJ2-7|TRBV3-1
CASSQESGLRGEQYF
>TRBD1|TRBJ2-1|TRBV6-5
CASSYLGQANEQFF
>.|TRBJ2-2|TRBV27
CASSLTSTGELFF
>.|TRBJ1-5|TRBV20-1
CSARDRPEGQPQHF
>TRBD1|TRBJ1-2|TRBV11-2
CASSLYGGGVYGYTF
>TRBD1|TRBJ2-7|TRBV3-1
CASSQVAGQGYEQYF
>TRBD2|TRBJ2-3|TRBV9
CASSADPAGDTQYF
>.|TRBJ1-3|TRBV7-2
CASSANMPSGNTIYF
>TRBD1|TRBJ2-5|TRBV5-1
CASSFQYRGYPETQYF
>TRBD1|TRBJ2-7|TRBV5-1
CASSLGQGSYEQYF
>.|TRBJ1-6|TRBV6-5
CASSYSWQGHSPLHF
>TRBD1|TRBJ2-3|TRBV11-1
CASSIPGTERLPTDTQYF
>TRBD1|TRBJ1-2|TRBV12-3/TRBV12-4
CASSFGRGIYGYTF
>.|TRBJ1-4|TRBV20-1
CSAIRTRSEKLFF
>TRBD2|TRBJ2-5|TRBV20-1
CSAPLLADQETQYF
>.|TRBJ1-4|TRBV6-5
CASSYRMDRNNPEKLFF
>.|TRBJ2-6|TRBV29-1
CSVRDRNSGANVLTF
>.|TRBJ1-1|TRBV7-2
CASSLVSAGARTEAFF
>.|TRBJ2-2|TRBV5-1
CASSPGGPNTGELFF